A single sample is the source of the 30 T cell receptor beta chains below, sequenced in a study of PD-1 blockade in classical Hodgkin lymphoma. The protocol was immunoSEQ multiplex PCR, while the TCRdb copy is restricted to in-frame clones and leaves out a portion. This table has about 25,000 clones, roughly 80% appearing once. The time point is: cycle 4 day 1 (C4D1), after around six weeks of nivolumab. Every single patient, without exception, relapsed after autologous stem cell transplantation, and brentuximab vedotin exposure varied. Magnetic depletion of unwanted cells isolated CD4+ T cells from thawed PBMCs. This specimen consisted of CD4+ T cells from blood, obtained before the fourth cycle of nivolumab. These receptors originate from a human donor with classical Hodgkin lymphoma.

V is TRBV27 and J is TRBJ2-7; no firm D call. This CDR3 has 17 residues. Trimming left V 8 bases short and J 6 bases short, with 29 bases between. Germline-derived CDR1 and CDR2 are MNHEY and SMNVEV (reference sequence). CDR3 DNA: TGTGCCAGCGCCCCCATGTTGGCCCCTGAACGCCCCCTCGAGCAGTACTTC. It yields the protein CASAPMLAPERPLEQYF.

The V gene is TRBV7-2, the J gene TRBJ1-1, with a possible D match to TRBD1 (5 bases). Germline loops: CDR1 SGHTA, CDR2 FQGNSA. Trimming stripped 6 bases from V and 4 bases from J, with 18 bases between. The CDR3 contains 15 residues. The CDR3 DNA is TGTGCCAGCAGTCCGGGAGGGGTGTTAGGCACTGAAGCTTTCTTT. Translation gives CASSPGGVLGTEAFF.

The chain carries TRBV4-3 and TRBJ1-1, with unresolved D. In germline, CDR1 is LGHNA, CDR2 YSLEER. The CDR3 has 13 residues. The V gene lost 4 bases and the J gene lost 4 bases, with 10 bases spanning the gap. The CDR3 sequence: CASSPQSFTEAFF. DNA of the CDR3: TGCGCCAGCAGCCCTCAGAGCTTCACTGAAGCTTTCTTT.

The chain employs TRBV5-4 and TRBJ2-7; 8 bases match TRBD2. The V gene's germline CDR1 is SGHNT and CDR2 YYREEE (reference sequence). This CDR3 is built from 15 residues. V was pared by 4 bases and J by 0 bases, with 6 bases of the junction left unmatched. CDR3 protein: CASSPGGGTSYEQYF. In DNA form, the CDR3 reads TGTGCCAGCAGCCCCGGGGGGGGGACCTCCTACGAGCAGTACTTC. Filled out from reference TRBV5-4 and TRBJ2-7, the complete variable domain reads ETGVTQSPTHLIKTRGQQVTLRCSSQSGHNTVSWYQQALGQGPQFIFQYYREEENGRGNFPPRFSGLQFPNYSSELNVNALELDDSALYLCASSPGGGTSYEQYFGPGTRLTVT.

This clone came up a few times. The chain carries TRBV2 and TRBJ1-2, with D possibly being TRBD1 (5 bases). Germline loops: CDR1 SNHLY, CDR2 FYNNEI. Trimming took 7 bases from V and 8 from J, leaving 14 bases between them. The CDR3 has 12 amino acids. In DNA, the CDR3 is TGTGCCAGCATGGGGGTCGGTGGGGGCTACACCTTC. Encoded protein: CASMGVGGGYTF.

The CDR3 bases are TGTGCCAGCAGCCGAGAAGCTTACAATGAGCAGTTCTTC. Its translation: CASSREAYNEQFF. The gene calls are TRBV7-2 and TRBJ2-1; D uncertain. Germline values: CDR1 SGHTA, CDR2 FQGNSA. CDR3 length equals 13 residues. The ends were cut back, 5 bases at V and 4 bases at J, with 9 bases in the middle.

V and J are TRBV7-9 and TRBJ2-5, with D uncertain. Germline loops: CDR1 SEHNR, CDR2 FQNEAQ (reference sequence). The V gene lost 6 bases and the J gene lost 8 bases, with 16 bases spanning the gap. The CDR3 has 13 amino acids. The CDR3 DNA reads TGTGCCAGCAGGGATGAAGGTCTCGGAACCCAGTACTTC. Amino acids: CASRDEGLGTQYF.

The chain couples TRBV28 to TRBJ1-6; D gene uncertain. Germline CDR1 reads MDHEN; CDR2 reads SYDVKM. The CDR3 sequence is 12 residues long. Trimming removed 7 bases from V and 5 bases from J, with 6 bases in between. CDR3: CASTSNNSPLHF. In nucleotides, the CDR3 is TGTGCCAGCACGTCCAATAATTCACCCCTCCACTTT.

The table lists this clone with a count of one. This chain connects TRBV7-8 to TRBJ2-7, with 7 bases matching TRBD1. The CDR3 contains 14 residues. The germline gives CDR1 SGHVS, CDR2 FQNEAQ. V was clipped by 4 bases and J by 3 bases; unmatched bases: 6. CDR3 residues: CASSSLRQGYEQYF. For the CDR3, the DNA is TGTGCCAGCAGCTCCCTCCGACAGGGCTACGAGCAGTACTTC.

The CDR3 loop reads CASSVKGAGGYTF. The CDR3 DNA sequence: TGTGCCAGCAGCGTAAAGGGGGCAGGTGGCTACACCTTC. V and J are TRBV7-2 and TRBJ1-2, with 7 nucleotides matching TRBD1. Germline assignment: CDR1 SGHTA and CDR2 FQGNSA. The CDR3 is made up of 13 amino acids. V lost 5 bases and J lost 7; bases outside the gene matches: 7. Variable domain in full (rest from reference TRBV7-2 and TRBJ1-2): GAGVSQSPSNKVTEKGKDVELRCDPISGHTALYWYRQSLGQGLEFLIYFQGNSAPDKSGLPSDRFSAERTGGSVSTLTIQRTQQEDSAVYLCASSVKGAGGYTFGSGTRLTVV.

This clone was seen a handful of times. The same CDR3 arises from other DNA sequences in this sample as well. V and J are TRBV2 and TRBJ1-2; TRBD1 aligns across 7 bases. The V gene end was trimmed by 4 bases and the J gene end by 6 bases; junction bases not matched to a gene: 2. This CDR3 is built from 12 residues. The V gene's germline CDR1 is SNHLY and CDR2 FYNNEI. The CDR3 reads CASSGQGDGYTF. In DNA form, the CDR3 reads TGTGCCAGCAGTGGACAGGGCGATGGCTACACCTTC.

This clone is a singleton in its sample. The chain carries TRBV6-5 and TRBJ1-5, with D possibly TRBD1 on 6 matching bases. Trimming cost V 5 bases and J 6 bases, with 11 bases left between them. Germline V gene data show CDR1 as MNHEY and CDR2 as SVGAGI. CDR3 length: 13 residues. CDR3 residues: CASSRQGTQPQHF. The CDR3 DNA follows: TGTGCCAGCAGTCGTCAGGGGACTCAGCCCCAGCATTTT.

The chain links TRBV7-6 to TRBJ2-3, with 12 bases lining up with TRBD1. The V and J ends lost 0 bases and 3 bases, in that order; junction bases with no gene match: 4. Per the germline V gene, CDR1 is SGHVS and CDR2 is FNYEAQ. There are 17 residues in the CDR3. CDR3 nucleotide sequence: TGTGCCAGCAGCTTAGCGCGGGGACAGGGGGCAACAGATACGCAGTATTTT. Its translation: CASSLARGQGATDTQYF.

As for this clone: Other DNA variants within this sample encode the same CDR3. J is TRBJ2-3 and V is TRBV5-8, with D possibly matching TRBD1 (5 bases). The V end was cut by 8 bases, the J end by 2 bases, with 18 bases between. The CDR3 loop spans 15 amino acids. Germline lookup yields CDR1 SGHTS and CDR2 YDEGEE. CDR3 residues: CASKVDSQLTDTQYF. CDR3 bases: TGTGCCAGTAAAGTCGACAGTCAACTCACAGATACGCAGTATTTT.

The CDR3 loop is CASSFVGRDQPQHF. DNA of the CDR3: TGTGCCAGCAGCTTTGTGGGAAGGGATCAGCCCCAGCATTTT. The J gene is TRBJ1-5, the V gene TRBV7-8; D remains unclear. V gave up 3 bases and J gave up 5 bases, with 11 bases separating them. Germline V gene data show CDR1 as SGHVS and CDR2 as FQNEAQ. The CDR3 runs 14 residues.

This clone has a handful of counts. The gene calls are TRBV5-1 and TRBJ1-1; tentatively, D is TRBD1 (5 bases). Germline V gives CDR1 SGHRS, CDR2 YFSETQ. Trimming took off 5 bases at V and 1 base at J, with 15 bases between the two ends. The CDR3 spans 15 residues. CDR3 nucleotide sequence: TGCGCCAGCAGTATCTGGGCAGGGCAGAACACTGAAGCTTTCTTT. It specifies CASSIWAGQNTEAFF.

The chain joins TRBV9 to TRBJ2-4; D possibly corresponds to TRBD2 (6 bases). The CDR3 contains 15 residues. V dropped 3 bases and J dropped 0 bases, with 10 bases sitting between them. Germline lookup yields CDR1 SGDLS and CDR2 YYNGEE. The CDR3 spells CASSALGGAKNIQYF. Written as DNA, the CDR3 is TGTGCCAGCAGCGCGTTGGGGGGAGCCAAAAACATTCAGTACTTC.

This clone was seen a few times. The rearrangement joins TRBV10-3 to TRBJ1-5; a possible D gene is TRBD1 (6 bases). Trimming took off 2 bases at V and 4 bases at J, with 9 bases between the two ends. The CDR3 sequence is 14 residues long. In germline, CDR1 is ENHRY, CDR2 SYGVKD. Here the CDR3 DNA reads TGTGCCATCAGTGAGACAGGGCGAAATCAGCCCCAGCATTTT. Protein: CAISETGRNQPQHF.

This chain joins TRBV7-9 and TRBJ1-3; D not certain. Germline-derived CDR1 and CDR2 are SEHNR and FQNEAQ (reference sequence). There are 15 residues in the CDR3. V lost 5 bases to trimming and J lost 0 bases, with 11 bases between them. The CDR3 loop reads CASSPGQNSGNTIYF. The CDR3 DNA sequence: TGTGCCAGCAGCCCCGGGCAGAACTCTGGAAACACCATATATTTT.

The chain has TRBV19 and TRBJ1-2; TRBD1 matches at 8 bases. Germline loops: CDR1 LNHDA, CDR2 SQIVND (reference sequence). V lost 4 bases and J lost 7; bases outside the gene matches: 5. The CDR3 loop spans 13 amino acids. The CDR3 DNA reads as TGTGCCAGTAGTACACCAGGGGGCCCTGGCTACACCTTC. Encoded protein: CASSTPGGPGYTF.

There are a few counts of this clone. This chain uses TRBV5-1 with TRBJ1-4, with 8 bases fitting TRBD1. Germline CDR1 reads SGHRS; CDR2 reads YFSETQ. V was clipped by 3 bases and J by 3 bases; unmatched bases: 4. The CDR3 loop spans 15 amino acids. The CDR3 spells CASSSQGAANEKLFF. The CDR3, as DNA: TGCGCCAGCAGCTCCCAGGGGGCAGCTAATGAAAAACTGTTTTTT.

The CDR3 DNA is TGCGCCAGCAGCTTGCAAAACAGGGTAGAGGAGACCCAGTACTTC. Protein: CASSLQNRVEETQYF. The chain carries TRBV5-1 and TRBJ2-5; D may be TRBD1 (6 bases). This CDR3 is 15 amino acids long. V lost 1 base and J lost 5, with 15 bases in between. CDR1 is SGHRS, CDR2 YFSETQ, per germline.

V and J are TRBV18 and TRBJ1-1, with D possibly matching TRBD1 (5 bases). Germline-derived CDR1 and CDR2 are KGHSH and LQKENI. The CDR3 covers 14 residues. Trimming stripped 3 bases from V and 2 bases from J, with 10 bases between. As DNA, the CDR3 is TGTGCCAGCTCACCCAATGGGGGAAACACTGAAGCTTTCTTT. It translates to CASSPNGGNTEAFF. Variable domain in full (rest from reference TRBV18 and TRBJ1-1): NAGVMQNPRHLVRRRGQEARLRCSPMKGHSHVYWYRQLPEEGLKFMVYLQKENIIDESGMPKERFSAEFPKEGPSILRIQQVVRGDSAAYFCASSPNGGNTEAFFGQGTRLTVV.

V gene TRBV9 combines with J gene TRBJ2-1, with D tentatively TRBD2 (5 bases). The length of the CDR3 is 13 residues. The V gene lost 0 bases and the J gene lost 9 bases, with 10 bases spanning the gap. CDR1 is SGDLS and CDR2 is YYNGEE in the germline V gene. CDR3 DNA: TGTGCCAGCAGCGTAGGGGGTCGGGGTGAGCAGTTCTTC. Protein sequence: CASSVGGRGEQFF.

The count of this clone is one. This chain joins TRBV7-9 and TRBJ1-6; the D gene is possibly TRBD1 (5 bases). The germline V gene has CDR1 SEHNR and CDR2 FQNEAQ (reference sequence). This CDR3 region has 14 residues. V lost 7 bases to trimming and J lost 7 bases, with 14 bases between them. The CDR3 nucleotides are TGTGCCAGCAACATGGGGCTGGAGAATTCACCCCTCCACTTT. The encoded protein is CASNMGLENSPLHF.

This chain uses TRBV28 with TRBJ1-3, with 7 bases that match TRBD1. Unmatched junction bases numbered 5, after V lost 6 bases and J lost 0 bases. The germline CDR1 and CDR2 sequences are MDHEN and SYDVKM. This CDR3 contains 15 residues. CDR3 amino acids: CASSPGGSSGNTIYF. CDR3 nucleotides: TGTGCCAGCAGCCCAGGGGGGAGCTCTGGAAACACCATATATTTT.

The chain joins TRBV5-6 to TRBJ2-7; D is uncertain. Trimming shortened V by 3 bases and J by 5 bases, and 9 bases separated the two germline ends. CDR1 and CDR2 (germline): SGHDT, YYEEEE. The length of the CDR3 is 12 residues. The CDR3 is CASSSYNHEQYF. The CDR3 nucleotides are TGTGCCAGCAGCTCCTATAACCACGAGCAGTACTTC.

The rearrangement uses TRBV2 and TRBJ2-2, with TRBD1 as a possible D gene (6 bases). Trimming left V 4 bases short and J 5 bases short, with 17 bases between. The germline CDR1 and CDR2 sequences are SNHLY and FYNNEI. The CDR3 extends over 16 amino acids. CDR3 residues: CASSASRAGDTGELFF. The CDR3 DNA reads TGTGCCAGCAGTGCCAGCAGGGCAGGGGATACCGGGGAGCTGTTTTTT.

V gene TRBV19 combines with J gene TRBJ1-2; 9 positions agree with TRBD1. With 9 bases clipped from V and 7 bases from J, the junction kept 9 bases outside the gene matches. Germline V gene lookup returns CDR1 LNHDA and CDR2 SQIVND (reference sequence). This CDR3 comprises 13 residues. DNA for the CDR3: TGTGCCAGCCGGACAGGGGAAGACTCTGGCTACACCTTC. Residues: CASRTGEDSGYTF.

This chain links TRBV27 with TRBJ1-1; D ambiguous. The V gene's germline CDR1 is MNHEY and CDR2 SMNVEV (reference sequence). V shed 3 bases and J shed 2 bases, with 10 bases lying between them. The CDR3 sequence is 14 residues long. DNA for the CDR3: TGTGCCAGCAGTTTCTTGGGTAGCAACACTGAAGCTTTCTTT. This gives the protein CASSFLGSNTEAFF.